Each of the 26 T cell receptor beta chains below was sequenced from the same sample in a study of post-analysis software for immune sequencing data. Study-wide points: The five TRBV segments detected at higher frequency in patients than in controls included TRBV5-6, TRBV5-1 and TRBV20-1.

Unique molecular identifiers featured in each of the TCR beta cDNA libraries. TCRdb recomputed calls from the PCR reads with MiXCR, one row per CDR3 protein. This table holds 700,000 to 800,000 distinct CDR3 sequences, roughly 30% found once. Antigens of these TCRs are unknown. Input material: blood. Receptor source: a girl aged 10 to 17 with multiple sclerosis.

In its sample, this clonotype was seen a few times. The chain is built from TRBV5-1 and TRBJ1-1; no clear D gene. The germline V gene encodes CDR1 SGHRS and CDR2 YFSETQ. Trimming removed 4 bases at V and 3 bases at J, with 13 bases between. This CDR3 comprises 14 residues. DNA of the CDR3: TGCGCCAGCAGCCATAAACCAGCTTACACTGAAGCTTTCTTT. This translates into CASSHKPAYTEAFF. The full variable domain, in which reference TRBV5-1 and TRBJ1-1 provide the parts outside the CDR3, is KAGVTQTPRYLIKTRGQQVTLSCSPISGHRSVSWYQQTPGQGLQFLFEYFSETQRNKGNFPGRFSGRQFSNSRSEMNVSTLELGDSALYLCASSHKPAYTEAFFGQGTRLTVV.

A few counts support this clonotype. The chain links TRBV20-1 to TRBJ2-1, with 11 bases fitting TRBD2. Germline CDR1 reads DFQATT; CDR2 reads SNEGSKA (reference sequence). V lost 5 bases to trimming and J lost 3 bases; unmatched junction nucleotides: 6. The CDR3 extends over 15 amino acids. For the CDR3, the DNA is TGCAGTGCTTATCTAGCGGGGGGCCTCTACAATGAGCAGTTCTTC. Its translation: CSAYLAGGLYNEQFF.

V is TRBV16 and J is TRBJ2-1; the match to TRBD2 covers 8 bases. Germline V gene data show CDR1 as KGHSY and CDR2 as FQNENV. This CDR3 comprises 17 residues. Trimming at V came to 5 bases and at J to 8 bases, leaving 17 bases not matched to a gene. This CDR3 is CASSAYPTSESGDEQFF. In DNA form, the CDR3 reads TGTGCCAGCAGCGCGTACCCGACTAGCGAGAGTGGCGATGAGCAGTTCTTC.

This clonotype was observed many times. The V gene is TRBV6-6, the J gene TRBJ2-3; D call uncertain. Germline CDR1 MNHNY, CDR2 SVGAGI (reference sequence). V gave up 2 bases and J gave up 8 bases, with 11 bases separating them. The CDR3 is 13 amino acids. The CDR3 protein is CASSYPLLGTQYF. The CDR3, as DNA: TGTGCCAGCAGTTACCCCCTGCTAGGTACGCAGTATTTT.

This clonotype has a handful of counts. This chain joins TRBV5-1 and TRBJ1-1; D may be TRBD1 (6 bases). Germline CDR1 and CDR2: SGHRS and YFSETQ. V was trimmed by 2 bases and J by 1 base, leaving 9 bases between them. The CDR3 has 14 amino acids. The CDR3 nucleotides are TGCGCCAGCAGCTTAAGGACAGAGAACACTGAAGCTTTCTTT. As protein: CASSLRTENTEAFF.

This clonotype was seen just once. One junction end does not reproduce the germline sequence, and a read error may be involved. The chain has TRBV20-1 and TRBJ2-5; 8 bases are a match to TRBD1. The CDR3 length is 15 residues. Germline V lookup: CDR1 DFQATT, CDR2 SNEGSKA (reference sequence). The CDR3 region has the DNA TGCAGTGCTAGAGATCTTGGACAGGGCCAAGAGTCCCAGTACTTC. It is translated as CSARDLGQGQESQYF.

This clonotype was detected a few times. The V gene is TRBV10-3, the J gene TRBJ1-1, with unresolved D. The germline V and J ends were trimmed by 8 bases and 4 bases, with 11 bases remaining between them. CDR1 is ENHRY, CDR2 SYGVKD, per germline. There are 12 residues in the CDR3. In nucleotides, the CDR3 is TGTGCCATCTGGACCGGAACCACTGAAGCTTTCTTT. Its protein product is CAIWTGTTEAFF.

In its sample, this clonotype was seen many times. J is TRBJ2-5 and V is TRBV20-1, with 9 bases aligning to TRBD2. Trimming cost V 5 bases and J 4 bases; bases outside gene matches: 11. Germline V lookup: CDR1 DFQATT, CDR2 SNEGSKA (reference sequence). This CDR3 contains 15 residues. The CDR3 sequence is CSAQQPGLAGETQYF. The CDR3 bases are TGCAGTGCTCAACAGCCGGGACTAGCTGGAGAGACCCAGTACTTC.

This clonotype was counted only a few times. The gene calls are TRBV7-9 and TRBJ2-1; 9 nucleotides match TRBD2. The CDR3 is made up of 16 amino acids. With 3 bases clipped from V and 8 bases from J, the junction kept 11 bases outside the gene matches. CDR1 and CDR2 from the germline V gene are SEHNR and FQNEAQ (reference sequence). The CDR3 loop is CASSLGSGGRVDEQFF. In DNA, the CDR3 is TGTGCCAGCAGCTTGGGTAGCGGGGGCCGGGTGGATGAGCAGTTCTTC.

The chain has TRBV12-3 or TRBV12-4 and TRBJ2-1, with 9 positions matching TRBD2. J gave up 9 bases and V 5 bases, and 11 bases lay outside the gene matches. CDR3 length equals 15 residues. CDR3 residues: CASSPQLAGNREQFF. CDR3 nucleotides: TGTGCCAGCAGTCCCCAGCTAGCGGGAAACCGTGAGCAGTTCTTC.

The genes are TRBV20-1 and TRBJ2-1; D possibly uses TRBD1 or TRBD2 (5 bases each). Trimming left V 6 bases short and J 7 bases short, with 13 bases between. The germline V gene has CDR1 DFQATT and CDR2 SNEGSKA (reference sequence). The CDR3 totals 12 residues. CDR3 nucleotides: TGCAGTGCCCCACCAGAGGGGAATGAGCAGTTCTTC. Its translation is CSAPPEGNEQFF.

The table lists this clonotype with a few counts. The chain recombines TRBV24-1 with TRBJ2-6; 9 bases line up with TRBD1. The CDR3 has 20 amino acids. Germline V gene sequence: CDR1 KGHDR, CDR2 SFDVKD. Germline trimming cut 4 bases from V and 0 bases from J; bases unmatched to any gene: 12. The CDR3 coding sequence is TGTGCCACCAGTGACTCAAATACAGGGGGCAGGCGCTCTGGGGCCAACGTCCTGACTTTC. Its protein is CATSDSNTGGRRSGANVLTF.

The chain employs TRBV20-1 and TRBJ2-3, with D perhaps given as TRBD1 or TRBD2 (6 bases each). Per the germline V gene, CDR1 is DFQATT and CDR2 is SNEGSKA (reference sequence). V lost 5 bases, J lost 2 bases, and 17 bases lay in between. The CDR3 spans 15 residues. CDR3 DNA sequence: TGCAGTGCTGACTCGGGGGCCCCATACACAGATACGCAGTATTTT. Translating gives CSADSGAPYTDTQYF.

Comments on this clonotype: The junction and the germline gene differ at one end; a read error may be behind it. The DNA for the CDR3 is TGTGCCAGCAGCTTGGCTAGCGGGGGTACAGAGACCCGGTACTTC. The encoded protein is CASSLASGGTETRYF. V is TRBV7-2 and J is TRBJ2-5; 10 positions agree with TRBD2. Germline assignment: CDR1 SGHTA and CDR2 FQGNSA. The CDR3 totals 15 residues.

CDR3 amino acids: CASRDRGRGSTEAFF. CDR3 DNA sequence: TGTGCCAGCAGAGACAGGGGGCGAGGGAGCACTGAAGCTTTCTTT. The chain employs TRBV6-1 and TRBJ1-1; 10 nucleotides match TRBD1. The CDR3 is 15 residues long. V lost 6 bases to trimming and J lost 4 bases; unmatched junction nucleotides: 8. Germline V gives CDR1 MNHNS, CDR2 SASEGT.

This clonotype was counted once. It may be a read error: a sequence one base away is much more abundant. The gene calls are TRBV10-3 and TRBJ2-4; TRBD2 matches 8 bases. Germline assignment: CDR1 ENHRY and CDR2 SYGVKD. This CDR3 spans 15 amino acids. With 6 bases clipped from V and 13 bases from J, the junction kept 17 bases outside the gene matches. CDR3 loop: CAISVLGLELNEQYF. In DNA, the CDR3 is TGTGCCATCAGCGTGCTGGGACTAGAGCTGAATGAGCAGTACTTC.

This rearrangement joins TRBV10-2 to TRBJ2-1; D gene ambiguous. The CDR3 extends over 12 amino acids. V lost 2 bases and J 10 bases, leaving 9 bases between the germline ends. CDR1 and CDR2 from the germline V gene are WSHSY and SAAADI. CDR3: CASSEVAREQFF. As DNA, the CDR3 is TGCGCCAGCAGTGAGGTAGCCCGGGAGCAGTTCTTC.

This sequence joins TRBV6-4 and TRBJ1-2; D not certain. The CDR3 length is 14 residues. The germline V gene has CDR1 MRHNA and CDR2 SNTAGT. Trimming removed 2 bases from V and 0 bases from J, with 7 bases in between. CDR3 region: CASSDIPANYGYTF. CDR3 nucleotides: TGTGCCAGCAGTGACATACCAGCTAACTATGGCTACACCTTC.

This clonotype was counted at least ten times. V gene TRBV29-1 combines with J gene TRBJ2-1, with a weak D call TRBD2 (5 bases). This CDR3 has 14 amino acids. CDR1 SQVTM and CDR2 ANQGSEA come from the germline V gene. The V and J ends lost 5 bases and 0 bases respectively, with 11 bases between them. Here the CDR3 DNA reads TGCAGCGTTAGCGGCGGAAACTCCTACAATGAGCAGTTCTTC. Its protein is CSVSGGNSYNEQFF.

The chain combines TRBV7-3 with TRBJ2-3, with no clear D. V dropped 3 bases and J dropped 5 bases, with 9 bases sitting between them. Germline lookup yields CDR1 SGHTA and CDR2 FQGTGA. The CDR3 runs to 13 residues. CDR3 residues: CASSFQVLDTQYF. CDR3 nucleotides: TGTGCCAGCAGCTTCCAAGTATTAGATACGCAGTATTTT.

The V gene is TRBV7-8, the J gene TRBJ2-7; a weak D match, TRBD2 (6 bases). Germline CDR1 SGHVS, CDR2 FQNEAQ. The CDR3 totals 14 residues. Trimming cost V 5 bases and J 5 bases, with 16 bases left between them. CDR3 DNA sequence: TGTGCCAGCAGCGTAGGTCGGGGGTATCACGAGCAGTACTTC. Translating it yields CASSVGRGYHEQYF. The whole variable domain, remainder taken from reference TRBV7-8 and TRBJ2-7, is GAGVSQSPRYKVAKRGQDVALRCDPISGHVSLFWYQQALGQGPEFLTYFQNEAQLDKSGLPSDRFFAERPEGSVSTLKIQRTQQEDSAVYLCASSVGRGYHEQYFGPGTRLTVT.

This clonotype was picked up a small number of times. V usage is TRBV20-1 and J usage is TRBJ1-2; 7 nucleotides line up with TRBD1. J gave up 4 bases and V 3 bases, and 8 bases lay outside the gene matches. Per germline, CDR1 DFQATT and CDR2 SNEGSKA (reference sequence). The CDR3 contains 14 residues. CDR3 bases: TGCAGTGCTAGGGGGGCATCAGGGGGCTATGGCTACACCTTC. Its protein product is CSARGASGGYGYTF.

A few counts support this clonotype. This sequence joins TRBV20-1 and TRBJ2-7; TRBD1 aligns across 8 bases. The tail of the sequence fits TRBJ2-5 better, so the J call may be wrong. The CDR3 loop spans 17 amino acids. Germline assignment: CDR1 DFQATT and CDR2 SNEGSKA (reference sequence). CDR3: CSARDQRTGSIGETQYF. DNA of the CDR3: TGCAGTGCTAGAGATCAGAGGACAGGGAGTATCGGGGAGACCCAGTACTTC.

The genes are TRBV4-2 and TRBJ2-3; 8 nucleotides agree with TRBD2. CDR1 and CDR2 (germline): LGHNA, YNFKEQ. The V and J ends lost 3 bases and 2 bases, in that order; junction bases with no gene match: 10. The CDR3 totals 17 residues. This CDR3 reads CASSQGITSGTTDTQYF. For the CDR3, the DNA is TGTGCCAGCAGCCAGGGGATCACTAGCGGCACCACAGATACGCAGTATTTT.

V usage is TRBV7-2 and J usage is TRBJ2-3; D may be TRBD2 (6 bases). The germline gives CDR1 SGHTA, CDR2 FQGNSA. The CDR3 is 16 residues long. The V gene lost 1 base and the J gene lost 0 bases, with 11 bases spanning the gap. Here the CDR3 DNA reads TGTGCCAGCAGCTTAGTCGTTGGGAGGAGCACAGATACGCAGTATTTT. Its protein is CASSLVVGRSTDTQYF.

This clonotype was recorded a few times. This rearrangement joins TRBV9 to TRBJ2-5, with unresolved D. Germline-derived CDR1 and CDR2 are SGDLS and YYNGEE. Between the trimmed V and J ends, which lost 0 bases and 4 bases, there was a span of 7 bases. CDR3 length equals 13 residues. The CDR3 reads CASSVDHRETQYF. The CDR3 DNA follows: TGTGCCAGCAGCGTAGACCACCGAGAGACCCAGTACTTC.